This TCR beta chain was captured in a study of cytomegalovirus exposure and HLA in healthy donors. Study context: An earlier analysis found fewer than 140 million unique TCR beta sequences from around 180 million T cells. Findings and limits, study-wide: It was taken for granted in presence/absence analyses that sequencing depth across donors was roughly uniform. Follow-up analysis later connected one missense variant in DCLRE1C with trimming of TCR beta V- and J-genes.

With 60 Vbeta and 13 Jbeta primers, the PCR was carried out. Sequencing used immunoSEQ multiplex PCR; TCRdb keeps in-frame clones, though not all of them. Its table lists tens of thousands of clones. This CDR3 has 14 amino acids. Trimming took off 6 bases at V and 0 bases at J, with 6 bases between the two ends. From germline, CDR1 is SNHLY and CDR2 FYNNEI. As concerns this clone: Its cognate antigen is unknown.

The sample taken for sequencing was PBMCs. The V call is TRBV2, the J call TRBJ2-6; D is unclear. The sequence was collected from a female donor in good health and CMV-seropositive. CDR3 DNA: TGTGCCAGCAGAACGGGCTCTGGGGCCAACGTCCTGACTTTC. It encodes CASRTGSGANVLTF.